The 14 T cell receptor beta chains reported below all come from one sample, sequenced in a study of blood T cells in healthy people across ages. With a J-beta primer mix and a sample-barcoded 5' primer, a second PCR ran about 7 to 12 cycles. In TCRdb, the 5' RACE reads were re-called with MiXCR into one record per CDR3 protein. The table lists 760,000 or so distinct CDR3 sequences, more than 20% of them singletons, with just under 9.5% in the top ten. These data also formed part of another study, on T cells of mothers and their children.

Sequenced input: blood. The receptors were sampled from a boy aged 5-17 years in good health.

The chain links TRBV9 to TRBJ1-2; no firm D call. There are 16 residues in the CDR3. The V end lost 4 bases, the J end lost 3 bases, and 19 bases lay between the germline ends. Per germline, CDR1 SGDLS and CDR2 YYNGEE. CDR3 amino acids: CASSPQMVVPDYGYTF. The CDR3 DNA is TGTGCCAGCAGCCCCCAAATGGTGGTGCCCGACTATGGCTACACCTTC.

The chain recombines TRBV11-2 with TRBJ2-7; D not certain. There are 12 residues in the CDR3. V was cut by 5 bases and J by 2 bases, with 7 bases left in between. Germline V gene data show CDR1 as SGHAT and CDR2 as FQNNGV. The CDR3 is CASSRPAYEQYF. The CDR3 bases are TGTGCCAGCAGCCGTCCAGCCTACGAGCAGTACTTC.

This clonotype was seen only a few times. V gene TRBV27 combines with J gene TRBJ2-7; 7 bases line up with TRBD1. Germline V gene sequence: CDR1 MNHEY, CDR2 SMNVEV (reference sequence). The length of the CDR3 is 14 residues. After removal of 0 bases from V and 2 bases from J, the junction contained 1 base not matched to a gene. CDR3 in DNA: TGTGCCAGCAGTTTATCGCAGGGGGCCTACGAGCAGTACTTC. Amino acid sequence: CASSLSQGAYEQYF.

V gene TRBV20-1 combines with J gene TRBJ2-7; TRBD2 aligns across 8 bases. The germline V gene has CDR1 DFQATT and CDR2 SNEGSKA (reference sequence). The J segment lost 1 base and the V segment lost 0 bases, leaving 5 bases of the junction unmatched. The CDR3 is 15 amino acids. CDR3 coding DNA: TGCAGTGCTAGAGATCTCACTAGCGGATCCTACGAGCAGTACTTC. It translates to CSARDLTSGSYEQYF.

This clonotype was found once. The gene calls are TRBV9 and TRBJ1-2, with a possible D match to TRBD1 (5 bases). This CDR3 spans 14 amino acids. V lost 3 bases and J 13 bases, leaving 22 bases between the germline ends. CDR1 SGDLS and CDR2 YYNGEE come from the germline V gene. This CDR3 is CASSGGGTSGRCTF. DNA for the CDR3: TGTGCCAGCAGCGGAGGAGGGACTTCCGGACGCTGCACCTTC.

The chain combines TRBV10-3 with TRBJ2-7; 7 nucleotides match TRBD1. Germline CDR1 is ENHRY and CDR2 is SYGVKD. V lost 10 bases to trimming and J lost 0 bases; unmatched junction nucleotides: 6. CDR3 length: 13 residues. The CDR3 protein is CASAGGSSYEQYF. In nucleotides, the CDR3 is TGTGCCAGCGCAGGGGGTTCCTCCTACGAGCAGTACTTC.

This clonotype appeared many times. The CDR3 reads CASSLGGWETQYF. The CDR3 coding sequence is TGTGCCAGCAGCTTAGGGGGCTGGGAGACCCAGTACTTC. The V call is TRBV7-9, the J call TRBJ2-5; D is possibly TRBD1 (5 bases). The germline V gene encodes CDR1 SEHNR and CDR2 FQNEAQ (reference sequence). The CDR3 has 13 residues. Trimming removed 1 base from V and 5 bases from J, with 8 bases in between.

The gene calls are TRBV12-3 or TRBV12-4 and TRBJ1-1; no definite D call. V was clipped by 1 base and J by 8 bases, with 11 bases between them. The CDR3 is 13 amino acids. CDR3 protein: CASSLGERQEAFF. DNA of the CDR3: TGTGCCAGCAGTTTAGGTGAGAGGCAGGAAGCTTTCTTT.

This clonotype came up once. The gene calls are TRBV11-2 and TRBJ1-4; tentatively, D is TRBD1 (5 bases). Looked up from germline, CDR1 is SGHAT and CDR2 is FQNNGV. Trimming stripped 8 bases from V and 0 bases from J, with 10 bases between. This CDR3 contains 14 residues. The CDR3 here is CASAKGSTNEKLFF. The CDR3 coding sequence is TGTGCCAGCGCCAAGGGGTCAACTAATGAAAAACTGTTTTTT.

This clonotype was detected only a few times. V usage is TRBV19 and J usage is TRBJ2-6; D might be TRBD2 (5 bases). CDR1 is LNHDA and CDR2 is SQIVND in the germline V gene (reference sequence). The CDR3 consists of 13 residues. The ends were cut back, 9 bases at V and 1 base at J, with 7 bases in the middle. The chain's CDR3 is CASGESGANVLTF. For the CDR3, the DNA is TGTGCCAGCGGGGAATCTGGGGCCAACGTCCTGACTTTC.

The DNA for the CDR3 is TGTGCCAGCAGCCCCGGTGGGGGGAACAGAAACACCATATATTTT. The encoded protein is CASSPGGGNRNTIYF. The chain recombines TRBV5-6 with TRBJ1-3, with D maybe TRBD1 (5 bases). The CDR3 loop spans 15 amino acids. The germline gives CDR1 SGHDT, CDR2 YYEEEE. Trimming shortened V by 4 bases and J by 5 bases, and 16 bases separated the two germline ends.

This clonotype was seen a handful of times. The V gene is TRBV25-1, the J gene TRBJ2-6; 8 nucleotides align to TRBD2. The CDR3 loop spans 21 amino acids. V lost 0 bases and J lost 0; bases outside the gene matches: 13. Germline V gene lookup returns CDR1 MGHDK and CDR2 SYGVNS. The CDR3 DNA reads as TGTGCCAGCAGTGAATATTTTTTGGGCGGGGGGCCCTACTCTGGGGCCAACGTCCTGACTTTC. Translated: CASSEYFLGGGPYSGANVLTF.

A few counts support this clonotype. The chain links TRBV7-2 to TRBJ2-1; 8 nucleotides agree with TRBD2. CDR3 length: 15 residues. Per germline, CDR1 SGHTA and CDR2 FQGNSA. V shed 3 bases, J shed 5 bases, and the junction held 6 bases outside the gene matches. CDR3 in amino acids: CASSLWTSSHNEQFF. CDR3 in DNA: TGTGCCAGCAGCTTGTGGACTAGCTCTCACAATGAGCAGTTCTTC.

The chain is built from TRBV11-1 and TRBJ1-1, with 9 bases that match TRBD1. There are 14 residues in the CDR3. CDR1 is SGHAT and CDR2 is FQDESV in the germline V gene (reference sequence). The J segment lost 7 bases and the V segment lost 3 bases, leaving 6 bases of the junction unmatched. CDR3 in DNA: TGTGCCAGCAGCTTGTTGACAGGGGGAGGTGAAGCTTTCTTT. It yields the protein CASSLLTGGGEAFF.